This passage covers 21 T cell receptor beta chains from one sample sequenced in a study of T cells in Graves' hyperthyroidism and ophthalmopathy. RNA transcripts provided the source from which TCR beta CDR3 regions were amplified. First-round RT-PCR with HTBI primers amplified the TCR CDR3 region. MiXCR, applied by TCRdb to the multiplex PCR reads, yields one record per CDR3 protein. The sample contains over 700,000 distinct CDR3 sequences, roughly a third of which appear only once. The source material was blood. Receptors originate from a woman aged 40 to 50 with Graves' hyperthyroidism.

This clonotype was seen at least ten times. CDR3 sequence reads: CASSQGQINYGYTF. CDR3 coding DNA: TGCGCCAGCAGCCAAGGGCAGATTAACTATGGCTACACCTTC. The chain carries TRBV4-3 and TRBJ1-2, with D unresolved. Trimming stripped 1 base from V and 1 base from J, with 7 bases between. Germline loops: CDR1 LGHNA, CDR2 YSLEER. The length of the CDR3 is 14 residues.

The rearrangement links TRBV6-5 to TRBJ1-2; tentative D call: TRBD1 (5 bases). The length of the CDR3 is 13 residues. V gave up 6 bases and J gave up 5 bases, with 13 bases separating them. The germline V gene encodes CDR1 MNHEY and CDR2 SVGAGI. The chain's CDR3 is CASRAAGRYGYTF. Written as DNA, the CDR3 is TGTGCCAGCAGGGCGGCAGGGAGGTATGGCTACACCTTC.

This clonotype came up many times. The chain links TRBV12-3 or TRBV12-4 to TRBJ1-1; possible D gene TRBD1, 6 bases. V lost 6 bases and J lost 4, with 15 bases in between. The CDR3 has 14 residues. The CDR3 region has the DNA TGTGCCAGCAGGTATCAGGGGTCTCGCACTGAAGCTTTCTTT. This translates into CASRYQGSRTEAFF.

This clonotype showed up many times. The junction differs from germline at one of its ends, possibly a read error. V gene TRBV6-6 combines with J gene TRBJ1-6; D not resolved. This CDR3 comprises 12 residues. The germline V gene has CDR1 MNHNY and CDR2 SVGAGI (reference sequence). CDR3 sequence reads: CASSPGSNLHIF. The CDR3 DNA sequence: TGTGCCAGCAGTCCCGGGTCTAACCTTCATATCTTT.

Many counts were recorded for this clonotype. The genes are TRBV2 and TRBJ1-1; TRBD1 matches at 9 bases. The CDR3 loop spans 13 amino acids. The J segment lost 7 bases and the V segment lost 7 bases, leaving 7 bases of the junction unmatched. In germline, CDR1 is SNHLY, CDR2 FYNNEI. The CDR3 loop reads CASTYGTGLEAFF. The DNA of the CDR3 is TGTGCCAGCACATACGGGACAGGGCTTGAAGCTTTCTTT.

Of note for this clonotype: Possible read error: a much larger clone is one base away. This sequence joins TRBV29-1 and TRBJ2-7; D is perhaps TRBD2 (5 bases). V was trimmed by 4 bases and J by 6 bases, leaving 16 bases between them. CDR3 size: 13 residues. CDR1 and CDR2 from the germline V gene are SQVTM and ANQGSEA. CDR3 sequence reads: CSVVDRADGEQYF. In DNA, the CDR3 is TGCAGCGTTGTGGACCGAGCGGATGGCGAGCAGTACTTC.

This clonotype was counted at least ten times. This CDR3 is CASSLGGTLQPQHF. In nucleotides, the CDR3 is TGTGCCAGCAGCTTAGGAGGGACTCTCCAGCCCCAGCATTTT. The chain links TRBV7-9 to TRBJ1-5, with D possibly matching TRBD1 (5 bases). The V end lost 1 base, the J end lost 7 bases, and 11 bases lay between the germline ends. The length of the CDR3 is 14 residues. The V gene's germline CDR1 is SEHNR and CDR2 FQNEAQ (reference sequence).

This clonotype was detected only a few times. The chain employs TRBV6-6 and TRBJ2-7; 14 bases are shared with TRBD2. The trim removed 2 bases at V and 3 bases at J, leaving 3 bases unmatched. Per germline, CDR1 MNHNY and CDR2 SVGAGI (reference sequence). This CDR3 is 16 amino acids long. The CDR3 protein is CASSYGLAGGNYEQYF. The CDR3 DNA reads as TGTGCCAGCAGTTACGGACTAGCGGGGGGTAACTACGAGCAGTACTTC.

This clonotype was seen many times. The rearrangement uses TRBV6-1 and TRBJ1-5; 7 bases align to TRBD1. CDR1 MNHNS and CDR2 SASEGT come from the germline V gene. V shed 6 bases, J shed 4 bases, and the junction held 9 bases outside the gene matches. CDR3 length equals 15 residues. This chain's CDR3 is CASRAPPGQNQPQHF. In DNA form, the CDR3 reads TGTGCCAGCAGGGCACCGCCGGGACAGAATCAGCCCCAGCATTTT.

The table lists this clonotype with many counts. The chain joins TRBV11-3 to TRBJ1-1; D gene ambiguous. Looked up from germline, CDR1 is SGHNT and CDR2 is YENEEA. Trimming cost V 3 bases and J 11 bases, with 16 bases left between them. There are 13 residues in the CDR3. The DNA of the CDR3 is TGTGCCAGCAGCTTTCCTCTGGGTCCGACGGCTTTCTTT. As protein: CASSFPLGPTAFF.

This clonotype came up many times. The chain uses TRBV20-1 and TRBJ1-1; the D is unclear. Germline values: CDR1 DFQATT, CDR2 SNEGSKA (reference sequence). Trimming removed 6 bases from V and 1 base from J, with 12 bases in between. The CDR3 is 13 residues long. The CDR3 reads CSAPPQRNTEAFF. CDR3 coding DNA: TGCAGTGCCCCACCCCAGCGGAACACTGAAGCTTTCTTT.

At least ten counts were recorded for this clonotype. This chain connects TRBV7-8 to TRBJ2-2, with a possible D match to TRBD1 (6 bases). CDR1 and CDR2 (germline): SGHVS, FQNEAQ. Trimming stripped 1 base from V and 2 bases from J, with 11 bases between. The CDR3 contains 16 residues. CDR3 region: CASSLERTVNTGELFF. The CDR3 DNA reads as TGTGCCAGCAGCTTAGAACGGACAGTAAACACCGGGGAGCTGTTTTTT.

This clonotype showed up just a few times. The chain has TRBV12-3 or TRBV12-4 and TRBJ1-1, with 8 bases identical to TRBD1. CDR3 length equals 15 residues. Trimming took 6 bases from V and 2 from J; bases not matched to a gene: 8. CDR3 sequence reads: CASSQEGTGNTEAFF. Written as DNA, the CDR3 is TGTGCCAGCAGCCAAGAGGGGACAGGCAACACTGAAGCTTTCTTT.

The chain joins TRBV4-3 to TRBJ1-2, with a possible D match to TRBD1 (5 bases). Per the germline V gene, CDR1 is LGHNA and CDR2 is YSLEER. V was clipped by 2 bases and J by 3 bases, with 10 bases between them. The CDR3 sequence is 14 residues long. The CDR3 reads CASSQYATDYGYTF. The CDR3 DNA is TGCGCCAGCAGCCAATATGCGACAGACTATGGCTACACCTTC.

This clonotype was counted only a few times. The CDR3 DNA is TGCGCCAGCAGCCAAGTTGTACAGGGAGATAAGAATGGCTACACCTTC. Translation gives CASSQVVQGDKNGYTF. The V call is TRBV4-3, the J call TRBJ1-2; TRBD1 might be the D (6 bases). The germline V gene has CDR1 LGHNA and CDR2 YSLEER. Trimming took off 1 base at V and 6 bases at J, with 18 bases between the two ends. CDR3 size: 16 residues.

This clonotype was seen at least ten times. The genes are TRBV29-1 and TRBJ1-1; 9 positions match TRBD1. Trimming at V came to 4 bases and at J to 6 bases, leaving 9 bases not matched to a gene. Per the germline V gene, CDR1 is SQVTM and CDR2 is ANQGSEA. CDR3 length: 14 residues. The CDR3 DNA reads TGCAGCGTTGTTCCGGGACAGGGAGTTTCTGAAGCTTTCTTT. Translation: CSVVPGQGVSEAFF. Looking up the rest from reference TRBV29-1 and TRBJ1-1 gives the full variable domain: SAVISQKPSRDICQRGTSLTIQCQVDSQVTMMFWYRQQPGQSLTLIATANQGSEATYESGFVIDKFPISRPNLTFSTLTVSNMSPEDSSIYLCSVVPGQGVSEAFFGQGTRLTVV.

This clonotype was observed a few times. This chain uses TRBV29-1 with TRBJ2-7; D gene unclear. The DNA end lines up better with TRBJ2-4; the J call may be wrong. CDR1 is SQVTM and CDR2 is ANQGSEA in the germline V gene. This CDR3 spans 11 amino acids. CDR3 sequence: CSVAEDNIQYF. The CDR3 DNA reads TGCAGCGTTGCTGAAGACAACATTCAGTACTTC.

This clonotype has at least ten counts. This sequence joins TRBV10-1 and TRBJ1-2, with D tentatively TRBD1 (5 bases). The CDR3 runs 12 residues. Per germline, CDR1 WNHNN and CDR2 SYGVQD (reference sequence). Trimming took 9 bases from V and 8 from J, leaving 16 bases between them. The CDR3 is CASSAAGGGYTF. Here the CDR3 DNA reads TGCGCCAGTTCAGCAGCCGGGGGAGGCTACACCTTC.

The chain employs TRBV27 and TRBJ1-5; possible D gene TRBD1, 5 bases. V shed 6 bases and J shed 6 bases, with 12 bases lying between them. Per germline, CDR1 MNHEY and CDR2 SMNVEV (reference sequence). The CDR3 runs 13 residues. The CDR3 reads CASSLVGGQPQHF. CDR3 DNA: TGTGCCAGCAGCCTGGTCGGGGGTCAGCCCCAGCATTTT.

This clonotype occurred many times. The chain combines TRBV10-3 with TRBJ2-5; 15 bases line up with TRBD2. The V gene end was trimmed by 4 bases and the J gene end by 5 bases; junction bases not matched to a gene: 5. Per the germline V gene, CDR1 is ENHRY and CDR2 is SYGVKD. The CDR3 spans 16 residues. CDR3 residues: CAISGTSGGGQETQYF. The CDR3 coding sequence is TGTGCCATCAGTGGGACTAGCGGGGGGGGCCAGGAGACCCAGTACTTC.

J is TRBJ2-7 and V is TRBV4-3; unclear D gene. V lost 0 bases and J lost 3, with 18 bases in between. CDR1 is LGHNA and CDR2 is YSLEER in the germline V gene. The CDR3 extends over 17 amino acids. CDR3: CASSQDPLVGTNYEQYF. Written as DNA, the CDR3 is TGCGCCAGCAGCCAAGATCCCCTTGTGGGAACGAACTACGAGCAGTACTTC.